This T cell receptor (beta chain) is from a study of blood T cell repertoires in COVID-19. Those enrolled, adults aged roughly 18 to 95 years, came from 20 to 25 US areas. Cohort allocation depended upon clinical history that participants reported. Recovered participants had two consecutive negative NP/OP PCR tests, healthcare professional clearance, or symptom resolution. Trimming took 7 bases from V and 2 from J, leaving 15 bases between them. The CDR3 has 14 amino acids. Germline V gives CDR1 SGHTA, CDR2 FQGNSA. In the study's own analysis: Counts of nucleated cells, estimated from reference gene primer amplification, were obtained. Some clones are missing from TCRdb's copy, which holds only in-frame ones; the method was immunoSEQ multiplex PCR. V and J calls and clone size are given by that table; D and trimming were obtained from the DNA. The sample shows 320,000 or so clones, 75% to 90% of them seen only once.

The source material was PBMCs or T cells enriched from blood (not recorded which). The clonotype originates from a man aged 55 to 70 who had recovered from COVID-19. The chain couples TRBV7-2 to TRBJ2-7; TRBD1 might be the D (5 bases). In nucleotides, the CDR3 is TGTGCCAGCACCCCGAGGCAGGGTACCTACGAGCAGTACTTC. This codes for CASTPRQGTYEQYF.